This T cell receptor (beta chain) is drawn from a study of early T cells in non-severe SARS-CoV-2 infection. V gave up 8 bases and J gave up 0 bases, with 13 bases separating them. This CDR3 is built from 14 residues. This clonotype was seen only a few times. One entry per CDR3 protein results from TCRdb running MiXCR on the 5' RACE reads. The profile covers roughly 75,000 distinct CDR3 sequences, with 11% appearing a single time and 4.7% taken by the ten largest. The chain joins TRBV12-3 or TRBV12-4 to TRBJ1-1, with D uncertain. The receptor comes from an adult who was a healthcare worker with PCR-confirmed SARS-CoV-2 infection or an uninfected control (not recorded which). The sample consisted of whole blood. Here the CDR3 reads CASHETPMNTEAFF. The CDR3 nucleotides are TGTGCCAGCCACGAGACACCAATGAACACTGAAGCTTTCTTT.